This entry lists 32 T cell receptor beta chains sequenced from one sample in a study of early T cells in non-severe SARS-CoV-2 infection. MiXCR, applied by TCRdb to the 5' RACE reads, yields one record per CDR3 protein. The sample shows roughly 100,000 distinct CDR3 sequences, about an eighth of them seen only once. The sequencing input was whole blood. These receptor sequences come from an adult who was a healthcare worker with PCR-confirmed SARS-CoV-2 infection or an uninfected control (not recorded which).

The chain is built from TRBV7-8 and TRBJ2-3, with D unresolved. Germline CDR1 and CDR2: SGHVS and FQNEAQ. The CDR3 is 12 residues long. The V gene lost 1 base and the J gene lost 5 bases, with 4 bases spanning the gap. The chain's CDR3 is CASSLDVDTQYF. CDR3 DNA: TGTGCCAGCAGCTTAGATGTAGATACGCAGTATTTT.

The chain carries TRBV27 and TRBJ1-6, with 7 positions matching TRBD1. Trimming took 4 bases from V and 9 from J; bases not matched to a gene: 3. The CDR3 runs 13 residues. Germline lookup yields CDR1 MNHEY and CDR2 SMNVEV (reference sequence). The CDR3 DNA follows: TGTGCCAGCAGTTGGGACAGAAGTTCACCCCTCCACTTT. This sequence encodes CASSWDRSSPLHF.

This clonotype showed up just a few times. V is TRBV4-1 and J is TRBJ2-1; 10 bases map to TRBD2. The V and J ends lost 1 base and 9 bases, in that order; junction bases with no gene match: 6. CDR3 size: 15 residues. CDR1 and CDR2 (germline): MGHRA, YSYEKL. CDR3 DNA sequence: TGCGCCAGCAGCCAAGGGGTGGTAGCGGGAGGTGAGCAGTTCTTC. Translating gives CASSQGVVAGGEQFF.

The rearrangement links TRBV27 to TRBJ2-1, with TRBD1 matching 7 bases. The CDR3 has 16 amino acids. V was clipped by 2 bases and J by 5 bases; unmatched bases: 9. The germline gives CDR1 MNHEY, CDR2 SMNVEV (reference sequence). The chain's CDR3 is CASSLNRQGGDNEQFF. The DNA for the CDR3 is TGTGCCAGCAGTTTAAATCGACAGGGCGGCGACAATGAGCAGTTCTTC.

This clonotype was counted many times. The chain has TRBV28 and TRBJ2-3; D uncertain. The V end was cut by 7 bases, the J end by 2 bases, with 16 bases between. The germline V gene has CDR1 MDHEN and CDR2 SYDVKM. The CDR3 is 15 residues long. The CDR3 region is CASTISSEFTDTQYF. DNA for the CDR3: TGTGCCAGCACCATATCGTCGGAATTCACAGATACGCAGTATTTT.

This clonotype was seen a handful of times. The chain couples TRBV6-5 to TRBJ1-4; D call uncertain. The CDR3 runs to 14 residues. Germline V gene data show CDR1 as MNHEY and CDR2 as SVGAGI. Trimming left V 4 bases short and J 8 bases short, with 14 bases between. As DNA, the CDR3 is TGTGCCAGCAGTTTGACCGGGAAGGGCGAAAAACTGTTTTTT. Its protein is CASSLTGKGEKLFF.

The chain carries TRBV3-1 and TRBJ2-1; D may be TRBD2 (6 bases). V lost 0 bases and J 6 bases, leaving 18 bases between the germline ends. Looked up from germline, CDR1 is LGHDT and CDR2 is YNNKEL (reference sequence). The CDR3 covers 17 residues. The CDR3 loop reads CASSQDLSAGSFNEQFF. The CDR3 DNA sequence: TGTGCCAGCAGCCAAGATCTATCAGCGGGCAGTTTCAATGAGCAGTTCTTC.

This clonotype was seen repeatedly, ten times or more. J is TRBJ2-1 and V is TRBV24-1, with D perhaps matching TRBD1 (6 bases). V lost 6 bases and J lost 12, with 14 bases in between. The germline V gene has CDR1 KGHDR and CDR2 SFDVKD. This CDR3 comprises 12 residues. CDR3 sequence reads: CATSRADRPQFF. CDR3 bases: TGTGCCACCAGTAGGGCCGACAGGCCGCAGTTCTTC.

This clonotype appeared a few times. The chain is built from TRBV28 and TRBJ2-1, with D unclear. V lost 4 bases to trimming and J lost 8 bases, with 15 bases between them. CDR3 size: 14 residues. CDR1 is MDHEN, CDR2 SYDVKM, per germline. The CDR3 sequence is CASSSPRFPDEQFF. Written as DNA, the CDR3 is TGTGCCAGCAGTTCCCCCAGATTTCCGGATGAGCAGTTCTTC. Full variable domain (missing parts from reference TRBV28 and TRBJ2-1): DVKVTQSSRYLVKRTGEKVFLECVQDMDHENMFWYRQDPGLGLRLIYFSYDVKMKEKGDIPEGYSVSREKKERFSLILESASTNQTSMYLCASSSPRFPDEQFFGPGTRLTVL.

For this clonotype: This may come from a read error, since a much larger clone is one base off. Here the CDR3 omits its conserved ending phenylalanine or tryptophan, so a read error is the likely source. The CDR3 reads CASSLIGEAFI. CDR3 nucleotide sequence: TGTGCCAGCAGCTTAATAGGTGAAGCTTTCATT. This chain joins TRBV7-9 and TRBJ1-1; no clear D. Germline V CDR1 and CDR2: SEHNR, FQNEAQ (reference sequence). The CDR3 spans 11 residues. V was cut by 2 bases and J by 7 bases, with 5 bases left in between.

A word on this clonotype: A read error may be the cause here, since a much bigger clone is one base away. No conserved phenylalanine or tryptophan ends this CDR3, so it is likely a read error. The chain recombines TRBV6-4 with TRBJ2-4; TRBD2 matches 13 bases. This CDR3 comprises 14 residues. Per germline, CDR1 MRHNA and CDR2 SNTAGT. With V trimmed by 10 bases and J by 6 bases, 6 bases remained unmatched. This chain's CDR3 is CATGLAGVGNIQYS. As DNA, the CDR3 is TGTGCCACCGGACTAGCGGGAGTAGGAAACATTCAGTACTCC.

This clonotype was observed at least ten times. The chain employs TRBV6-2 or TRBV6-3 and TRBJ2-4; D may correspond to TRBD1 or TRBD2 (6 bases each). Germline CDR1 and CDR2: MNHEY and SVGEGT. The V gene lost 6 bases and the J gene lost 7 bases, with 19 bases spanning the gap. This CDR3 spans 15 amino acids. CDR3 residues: CASSQQDRLVNIQYF. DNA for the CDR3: TGTGCCAGCAGCCAACAGGACAGACTAGTTAACATTCAGTACTTC.

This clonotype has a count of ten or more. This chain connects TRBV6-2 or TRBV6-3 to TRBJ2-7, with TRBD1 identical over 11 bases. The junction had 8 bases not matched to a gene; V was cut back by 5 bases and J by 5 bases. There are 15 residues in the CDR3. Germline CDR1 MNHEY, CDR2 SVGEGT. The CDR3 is CASSPRTGGFHEQYF. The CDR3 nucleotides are TGTGCCAGCAGTCCTCGGACAGGGGGCTTCCACGAGCAGTACTTC.

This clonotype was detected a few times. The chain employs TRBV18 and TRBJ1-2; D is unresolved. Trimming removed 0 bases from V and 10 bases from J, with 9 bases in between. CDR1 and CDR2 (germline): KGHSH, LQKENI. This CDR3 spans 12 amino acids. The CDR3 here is CASSPPGVYYTF. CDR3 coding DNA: TGTGCCAGCTCACCACCGGGCGTATACTACACCTTC.

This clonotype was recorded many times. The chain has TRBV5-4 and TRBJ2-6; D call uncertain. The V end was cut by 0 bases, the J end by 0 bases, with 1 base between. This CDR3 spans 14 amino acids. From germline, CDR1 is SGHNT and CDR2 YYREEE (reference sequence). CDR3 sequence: CASSLVSGANVLTF. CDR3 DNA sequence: TGTGCCAGCAGCTTGGTCTCTGGGGCCAACGTCCTGACTTTC. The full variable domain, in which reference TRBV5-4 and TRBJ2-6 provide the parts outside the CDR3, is ETGVTQSPTHLIKTRGQQVTLRCSSQSGHNTVSWYQQALGQGPQFIFQYYREEENGRGNFPPRFSGLQFPNYSSELNVNALELDDSALYLCASSLVSGANVLTFGAGSRLTVL.

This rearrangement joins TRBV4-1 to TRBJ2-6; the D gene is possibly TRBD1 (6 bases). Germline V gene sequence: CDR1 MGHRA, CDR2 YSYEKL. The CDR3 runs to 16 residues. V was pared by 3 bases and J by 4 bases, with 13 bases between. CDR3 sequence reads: CASSHYRVAGANVLTF. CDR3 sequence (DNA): TGCGCCAGCAGCCACTACAGGGTTGCAGGGGCCAACGTCCTGACTTTC.

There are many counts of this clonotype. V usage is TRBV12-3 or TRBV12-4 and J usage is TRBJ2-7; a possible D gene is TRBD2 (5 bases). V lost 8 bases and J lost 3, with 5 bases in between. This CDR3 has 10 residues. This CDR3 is CASGSYEQYF. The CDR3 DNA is TGTGCCAGCGGGAGCTACGAGCAGTACTTC.

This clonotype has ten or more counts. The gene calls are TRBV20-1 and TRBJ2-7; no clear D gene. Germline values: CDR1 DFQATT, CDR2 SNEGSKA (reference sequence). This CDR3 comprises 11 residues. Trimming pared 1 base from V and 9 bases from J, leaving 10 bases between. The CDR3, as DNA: TGCAGTGCTAGAGCTCTCCGAGGGCAGTACTTC. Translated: CSARALRGQYF.

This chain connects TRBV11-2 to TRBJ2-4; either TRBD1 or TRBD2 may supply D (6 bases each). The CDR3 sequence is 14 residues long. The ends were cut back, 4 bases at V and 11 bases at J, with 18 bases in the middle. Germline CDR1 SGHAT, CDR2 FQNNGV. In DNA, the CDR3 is TGTGCCAGCAGCTCCCGAGGGGGAGGAGGGGTTCAGTACTTC. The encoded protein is CASSSRGGGGVQYF. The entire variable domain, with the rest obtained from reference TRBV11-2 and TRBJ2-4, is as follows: EAGVAQSPRYKIIEKRQSVAFWCNPISGHATLYWYQQILGQGPKLLIQFQNNGVVDDSQLPKDRFSAERLKGVDSTLKIQPAKLEDSAVYLCASSSRGGGGVQYFGAGTRLSVL.

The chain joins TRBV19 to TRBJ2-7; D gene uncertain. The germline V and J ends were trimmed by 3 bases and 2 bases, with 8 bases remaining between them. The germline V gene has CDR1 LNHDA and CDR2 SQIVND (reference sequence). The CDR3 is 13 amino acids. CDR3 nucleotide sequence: TGTGCCAGTAGTATGGGCGGCGCCTACGAGCAGTACTTC. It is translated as CASSMGGAYEQYF.

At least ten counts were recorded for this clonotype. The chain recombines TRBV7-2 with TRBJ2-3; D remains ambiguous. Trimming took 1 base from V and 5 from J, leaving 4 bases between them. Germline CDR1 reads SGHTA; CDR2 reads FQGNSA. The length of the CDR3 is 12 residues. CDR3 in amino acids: CASSLVGDTQYF. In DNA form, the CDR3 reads TGTGCCAGCAGCTTAGTAGGAGATACGCAGTATTTT.

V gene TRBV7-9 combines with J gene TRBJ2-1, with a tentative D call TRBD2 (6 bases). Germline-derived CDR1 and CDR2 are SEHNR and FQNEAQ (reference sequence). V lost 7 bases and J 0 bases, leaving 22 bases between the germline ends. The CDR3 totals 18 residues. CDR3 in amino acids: CASKPPSGAGSSYNEQFF. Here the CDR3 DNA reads TGTGCCAGCAAGCCCCCATCGGGAGCCGGGAGCTCCTACAATGAGCAGTTCTTC.

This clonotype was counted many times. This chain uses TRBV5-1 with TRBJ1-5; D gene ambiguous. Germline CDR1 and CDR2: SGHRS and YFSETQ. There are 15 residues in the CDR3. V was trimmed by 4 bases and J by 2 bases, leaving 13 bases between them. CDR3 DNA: TGCGCCAGCAGCCCCGGGAACGGGGGCAATCAGCCCCAGCATTTT. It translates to CASSPGNGGNQPQHF.

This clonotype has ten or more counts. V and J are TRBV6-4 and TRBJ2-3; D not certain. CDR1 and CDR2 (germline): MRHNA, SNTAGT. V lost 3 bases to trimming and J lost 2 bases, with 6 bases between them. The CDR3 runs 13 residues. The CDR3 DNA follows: TGTGCCAGCAGTGAGCAGGACACAGATACGCAGTATTTT. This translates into CASSEQDTDTQYF.

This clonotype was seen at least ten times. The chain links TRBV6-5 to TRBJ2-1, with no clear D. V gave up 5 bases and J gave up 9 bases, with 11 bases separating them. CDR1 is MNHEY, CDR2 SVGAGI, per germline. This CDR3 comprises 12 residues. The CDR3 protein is CASSRTHGEQFF. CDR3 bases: TGTGCCAGCAGTCGGACGCACGGTGAGCAGTTCTTC.

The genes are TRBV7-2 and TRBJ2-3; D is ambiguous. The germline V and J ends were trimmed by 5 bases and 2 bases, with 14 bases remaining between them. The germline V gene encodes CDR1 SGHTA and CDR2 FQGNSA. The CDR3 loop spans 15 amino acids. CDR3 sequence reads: CASSIQLISTDTQYF. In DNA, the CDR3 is TGTGCCAGCAGCATCCAACTCATTTCCACAGATACGCAGTATTTT.

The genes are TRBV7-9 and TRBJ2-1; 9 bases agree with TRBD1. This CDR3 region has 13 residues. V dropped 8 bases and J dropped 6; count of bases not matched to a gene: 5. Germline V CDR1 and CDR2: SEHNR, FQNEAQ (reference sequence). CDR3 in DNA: TGTGCCAGCTCAGGGGGACAGGGCAATGAGCAGTTCTTC. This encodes CASSGGQGNEQFF.

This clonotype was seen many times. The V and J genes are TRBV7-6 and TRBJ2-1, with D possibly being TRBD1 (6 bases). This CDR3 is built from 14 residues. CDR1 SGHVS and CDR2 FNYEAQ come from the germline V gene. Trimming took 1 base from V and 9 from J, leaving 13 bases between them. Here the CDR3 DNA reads TGTGCCAGCAGCTTAGAATTAGGGGGTCGTGAGCAGTTCTTC. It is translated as CASSLELGGREQFF. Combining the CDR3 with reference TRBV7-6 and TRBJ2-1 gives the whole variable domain GAGVSQSPRYKVTKRGQDVALRCDPISGHVSLYWYRQALGQGPEFLTYFNYEAQQDKSGLPNDRFSAERPEGSISTLTIQRTEQRDSAMYRCASSLELGGREQFFGPGTRLTVL.

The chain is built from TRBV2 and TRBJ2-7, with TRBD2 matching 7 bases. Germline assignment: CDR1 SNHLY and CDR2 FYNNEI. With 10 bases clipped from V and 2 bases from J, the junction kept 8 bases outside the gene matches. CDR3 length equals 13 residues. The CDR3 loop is CAIAQRDPYEQYF. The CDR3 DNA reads TGTGCCATAGCTCAGCGGGACCCCTACGAGCAGTACTTC.

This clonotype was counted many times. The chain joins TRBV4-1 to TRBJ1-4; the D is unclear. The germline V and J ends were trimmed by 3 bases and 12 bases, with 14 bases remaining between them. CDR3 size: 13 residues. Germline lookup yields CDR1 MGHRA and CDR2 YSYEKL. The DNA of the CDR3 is TGCGCCAGCAGCCACGCCTATCGTGGGGAACTGTTTTTT. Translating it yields CASSHAYRGELFF.

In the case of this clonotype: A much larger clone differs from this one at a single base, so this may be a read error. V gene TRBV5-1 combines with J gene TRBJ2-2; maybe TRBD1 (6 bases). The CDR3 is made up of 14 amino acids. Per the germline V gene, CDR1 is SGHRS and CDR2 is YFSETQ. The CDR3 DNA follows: TGCGCCAACAGCTTGGTACAGGGAGCCAGGGAGCTGTTTTTT. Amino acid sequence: CANSLVQGARELFF. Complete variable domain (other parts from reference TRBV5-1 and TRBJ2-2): KAGVTQTPRYLIKTRGQQVTLSCSPISGHRSVSWYQQTPGQGLQFLFEYFSETQRNKGNFPGRFSGRQFSNSRSEMNVSTLELGDSALYLCANSLVQGARELFFGEGSRLTVL.

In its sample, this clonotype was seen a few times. CDR3 nucleotides: TGTGCCAGCAGCTTAGATTGGGGGGACTCTGAAGCTTTCTTT. Translating it yields CASSLDWGDSEAFF. This rearrangement joins TRBV7-9 to TRBJ1-1; D might be TRBD1 (5 bases). CDR3 length: 14 amino acids. Germline-derived CDR1 and CDR2 are SEHNR and FQNEAQ (reference sequence). Deletions cut 1 base from V and 6 bases from J, with 12 bases between.